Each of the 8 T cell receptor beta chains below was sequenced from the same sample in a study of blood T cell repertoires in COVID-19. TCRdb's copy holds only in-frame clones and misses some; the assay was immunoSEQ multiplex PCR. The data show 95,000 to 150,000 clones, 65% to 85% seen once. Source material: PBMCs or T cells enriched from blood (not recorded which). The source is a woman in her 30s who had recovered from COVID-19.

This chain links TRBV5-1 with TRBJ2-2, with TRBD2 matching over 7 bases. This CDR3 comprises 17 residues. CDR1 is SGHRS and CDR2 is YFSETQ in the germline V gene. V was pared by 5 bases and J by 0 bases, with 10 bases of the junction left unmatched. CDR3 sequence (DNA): TGCGCCAGCAGGTTGCGGGGGAGGGGTTCGAACACCGGGGAGCTGTTTTTT. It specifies CASRLRGRGSNTGELFF.

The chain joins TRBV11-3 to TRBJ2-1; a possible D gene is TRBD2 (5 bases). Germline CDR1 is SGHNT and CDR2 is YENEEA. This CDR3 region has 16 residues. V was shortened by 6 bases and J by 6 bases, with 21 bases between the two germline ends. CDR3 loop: CASRLSKGVPLNEQFF. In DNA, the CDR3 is TGTGCCAGCAGACTCTCTAAGGGAGTCCCCCTCAATGAGCAGTTCTTC. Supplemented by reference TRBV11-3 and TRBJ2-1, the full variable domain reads EAGVVQSPRYKIIEKKQPVAFWCNPISGHNTLYWYLQNLGQGPELLIRYENEEAVDDSQLPKDRFSAERLKGVDSTLKIQPAELGDSAVYLCASRLSKGVPLNEQFFGPGTRLTVL.

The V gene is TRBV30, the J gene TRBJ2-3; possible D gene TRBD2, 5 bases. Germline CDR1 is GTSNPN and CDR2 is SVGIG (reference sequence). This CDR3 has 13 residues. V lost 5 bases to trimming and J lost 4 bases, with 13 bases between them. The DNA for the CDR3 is TGTGCCTGGTCCCGAGGGCTCTCAGATACGCAGTATTTT. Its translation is CAWSRGLSDTQYF.

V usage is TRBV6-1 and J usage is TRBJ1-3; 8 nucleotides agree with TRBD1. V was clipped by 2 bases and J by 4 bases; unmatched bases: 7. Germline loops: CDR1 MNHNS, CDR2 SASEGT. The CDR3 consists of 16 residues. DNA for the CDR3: TGTGCCAGCAGTGAACCCGGACAGGGCGGGGGAAACACCATATATTTT. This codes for CASSEPGQGGGNTIYF.

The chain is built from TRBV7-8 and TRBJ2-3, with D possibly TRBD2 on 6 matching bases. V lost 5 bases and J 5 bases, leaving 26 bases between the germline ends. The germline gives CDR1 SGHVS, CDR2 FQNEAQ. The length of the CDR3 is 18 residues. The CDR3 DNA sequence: TGTGCCAGCAGCCCTAGATCGGTTGTTCGGGAGAGAGTAGATACGCAGTATTTT. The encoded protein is CASSPRSVVRERVDTQYF.

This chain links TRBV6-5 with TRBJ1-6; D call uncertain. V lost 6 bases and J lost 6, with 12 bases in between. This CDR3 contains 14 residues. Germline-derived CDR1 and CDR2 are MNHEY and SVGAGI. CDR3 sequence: CASRGGLSNSPLHF. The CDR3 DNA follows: TGTGCCAGCAGGGGAGGGTTGAGTAATTCACCCCTCCACTTT.

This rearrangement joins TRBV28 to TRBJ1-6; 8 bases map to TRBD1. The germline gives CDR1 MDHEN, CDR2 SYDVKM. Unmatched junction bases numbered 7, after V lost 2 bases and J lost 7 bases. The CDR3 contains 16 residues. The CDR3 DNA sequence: TGTGCCAGCAGTTTAGAGTCGGCAGGGGGCAATTCACCCCTCCACTTT. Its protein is CASSLESAGGNSPLHF.

The CDR3 region is CASSLVPNRRTDTQYF. CDR3 bases: TGTGCCAGCAGCTTAGTCCCCAACAGGCGCACAGATACGCAGTATTTT. V is TRBV7-8 and J is TRBJ2-3, with D maybe TRBD1 (5 bases). CDR3 length: 16 amino acids. Trimming took off 1 base at V and 1 base at J, with 12 bases between the two ends. Germline CDR1 SGHVS, CDR2 FQNEAQ. The variable domain in full, completed from reference TRBV7-8 and TRBJ2-3, reads GAGVSQSPRYKVAKRGQDVALRCDPISGHVSLFWYQQALGQGPEFLTYFQNEAQLDKSGLPSDRFFAERPEGSVSTLKIQRTQQEDSAVYLCASSLVPNRRTDTQYFGPGTRLTVL.